These T cell receptor beta chains were read from a single sample in a study of tumor-infiltrating lymphocytes in primary liver carcinoma. TCRdb redid the calling of the multiplex PCR reads with MiXCR, one entry per CDR3 protein. The top ten clones hold around 7.1% of a sample with about 200,000 distinct CDR3 sequences, less than 70% of them seen once. The material sequenced was peripheral blood. Receptor source: a woman aged 60-70 years with primary liver carcinoma and hepatitis B virus infection. CDR3s include the opening cysteine and the closing phenylalanine or tryptophan. Fields, in order: CDR3 protein, CDR3 DNA, D gene, V gene, J gene, clone size. The D gene is left open where the match is weak. Part of the rows lack a size; the others show once, few, many or a class for expanded clones.

CDR3aa: CASSLDRVAAEAFF
CDR3nt: TGTGCCAGCAGCTTGGACAGGGTAGCTGCTGAAGCTTTCTTT
d_gene: -
v_gene: TRBV5-4
j_gene: TRBJ1-1
abundance: -

CDR3aa: CASSQDGTTKETQYF
CDR3nt: TGTGCCAGCAGCCAAGACGGGACTACAAAAGAGACCCAGTACTTC
d_gene: TRBD2
v_gene: TRBV4-2
j_gene: TRBJ2-5
abundance: many

CDR3aa: CASSSLSGRVETQYF
CDR3nt: TGTGCCAGCAGCTCCCTGAGCGGGAGGGTTGAGACCCAGTACTTC
d_gene: TRBD2
v_gene: TRBV11-2
j_gene: TRBJ2-5
abundance: many

CDR3aa: CASSLVVSGRSHNEQFF
CDR3nt: TGTGCCAGCAGCTTGGTGGTTAGCGGGAGGTCACACAATGAGCAGTTCTTC
d_gene: TRBD2
v_gene: TRBV5-5
j_gene: TRBJ2-1
abundance: -

CDR3aa: CASSIMFGTETYEQYF
CDR3nt: TGTGCCAGCAGCATTATGTTCGGGACAGAAACCTACGAGCAGTACTTC
d_gene: TRBD1
v_gene: TRBV7-9
j_gene: TRBJ2-7
abundance: -

CDR3aa: CSTTAGRDQYF
CDR3nt: TGCAGCACCACGGCAGGGAGAGACCAGTACTTC
d_gene: -
v_gene: TRBV29-1
j_gene: TRBJ2-5
abundance: -

CDR3aa: CASSPRTGKFEETQYF
CDR3nt: TGTGCCAGCAGCCCCCGGACGGGAAAATTTGAAGAGACCCAGTACTTC
d_gene: -
v_gene: TRBV5-8
j_gene: TRBJ2-5
abundance: -

CDR3aa: CASIRHYLVNNEQFF
CDR3nt: TGTGCCAGCATCCGACATTACCTCGTGAACAATGAGCAGTTCTTC
d_gene: -
v_gene: TRBV6-1
j_gene: TRBJ2-1
abundance: -

CDR3aa: CASNLSGRAHTGELFF
CDR3nt: TGTGCCAGCAACCTTAGCGGGAGGGCCCATACCGGGGAGCTGTTTTTT
d_gene: TRBD2
v_gene: TRBV11-1
j_gene: TRBJ2-2
abundance: -

CDR3aa: CASSLASGLGLSGANVLTF
CDR3nt: TGTGCCAGCAGCTTAGCGTCCGGGCTGGGGCTCTCTGGGGCCAACGTCCTGACTTTC
d_gene: -
v_gene: TRBV7-9
j_gene: TRBJ2-6
abundance: -

CDR3aa: CASTKQGREQPQHF
CDR3nt: TGTGCCAGCACAAAACAGGGTCGTGAGCAGCCCCAGCATTTT
d_gene: -
v_gene: TRBV2
j_gene: TRBJ1-5
abundance: -

CDR3aa: CASSQIEGSVPRIF
CDR3nt: TGCGCCAGCAGCCAAATTGAGGGTAGCGTCCCAAGGATCTTC
d_gene: -
v_gene: TRBV4-1
j_gene: TRBJ2-1
abundance: few

CDR3aa: CASSRSVAGGTDTQYF
CDR3nt: TGTGCCAGCAGCCGTTCTGTCGCGGGAGGCACAGATACGCAGTATTTT
d_gene: TRBD2
v_gene: TRBV12-3/TRBV12-4
j_gene: TRBJ2-3
abundance: many